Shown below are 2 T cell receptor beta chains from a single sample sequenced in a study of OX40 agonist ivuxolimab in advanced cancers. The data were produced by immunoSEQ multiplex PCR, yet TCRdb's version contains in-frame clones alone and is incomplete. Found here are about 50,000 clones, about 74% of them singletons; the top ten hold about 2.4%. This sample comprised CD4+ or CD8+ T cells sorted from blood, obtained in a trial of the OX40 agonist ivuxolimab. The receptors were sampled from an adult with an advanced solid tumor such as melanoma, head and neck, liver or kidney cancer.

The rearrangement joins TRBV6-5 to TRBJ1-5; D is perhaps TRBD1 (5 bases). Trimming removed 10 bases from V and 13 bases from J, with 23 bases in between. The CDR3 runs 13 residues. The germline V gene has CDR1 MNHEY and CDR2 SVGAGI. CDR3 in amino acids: CATYSRLQGRQHF. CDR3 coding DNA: TGTGCCACCTACTCCAGGCTGCAGGGTAGGCAGCATTTT.

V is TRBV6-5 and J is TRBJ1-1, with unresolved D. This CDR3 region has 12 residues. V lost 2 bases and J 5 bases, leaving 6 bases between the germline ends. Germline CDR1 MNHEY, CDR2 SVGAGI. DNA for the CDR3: TGTGCCAGCAGTTACGGTGGGACTGAAGCTTTCTTT. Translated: CASSYGGTEAFF.